This TCR beta chain was retrieved from a study of T cells in Graves' hyperthyroidism and ophthalmopathy. Study in general: Sampling of peripheral blood happened at initial diagnosis, prior to any treatment. Study observations and caveats: Peripheral blood also featured most of the thyroid clonotypes expanded above 0.001.

It was RNA transcripts that yielded the amplified TCR beta CDR3 regions. First-round RT-PCR targeting the TCR CDR3 was performed with the HTBI primer set. TCRdb re-derived calls from the multiplex PCR reads in MiXCR, one entry per CDR3 protein. The sample shows around 350,000 distinct CDR3 sequences, 13% to 15% of them seen only once. This clonotype was picked up a small number of times. As yet, its antigen is unknown. This sequence may be a read error, since a much larger clone differs from it by one base. The CDR3 extends over 11 amino acids. V lost 8 bases and J lost 3, with 8 bases in between. Germline-derived CDR1 and CDR2 are MDHEN and SYDVKM. Disease lasting under 3 months, a NOSPECS grade of at least 4, and a Clinical Activity Score of at least 3 were features of the ophthalmopathy patients. Uncontrolled infection, other autoimmune disease, pregnancy or lactation led to exclusion.

Sample: blood. The V gene is TRBV28, the J gene TRBJ2-7; D is ambiguous. The TCR was taken from a woman in her fifties or sixties with Graves' ophthalmopathy. This chain's CDR3 is CASVGRYEQYF. Written as DNA, the CDR3 is TGTGCCAGCGTCGGACGCTACGAGCAGTACTTC.